This is a list of T cell receptor beta chains from one sample in a study of shared clonotypes between healthy human individuals. The assay was immunoSEQ multiplex PCR, and TCRdb's table has in-frame clones only and misses some. The data show around 940,000 clones, with over 75% seen just once and around 1.4% held by the top ten. Material: memory CD4+ T cells sorted from blood. These receptors originate from a young man in good health. CDR3s include the opening cysteine and the closing phenylalanine or tryptophan. The D gene is left open where the match is weak. Clone size is given for some rows only: seen once, a few or many times, or a class if the clone is expanded.

cdr3_nt cdr3_aa d_call j_call v_call clone_size
TGTGCCAGCAGCTTAATCACGCTAGCGGATCGCCTTAGCTACGAGCAGTACTTC CASSLITLADRLSYEQYF TRBD2 TRBJ2-7 TRBV7-9 few
TGTGCCAGCAGTTCATTTGGTTCTGGAAATTCACCCCTCCACTTT CASSSFGSGNSPLHF . TRBJ1-6 TRBV28 .
TGCAGCGTTGAGAGGGAGCGCGGAGCCTTTTACAATGAGCAGTTCTTC CSVERERGAFYNEQFF . TRBJ2-1 TRBV29-1 .
TGTGCCAGCAACAGGGACAGGGGAAGACAGCCCCAGCATTTT CASNRDRGRQPQHF TRBD1 TRBJ1-5 TRBV6-1 few
TGCGCCAGCAGCTCCGACGCAGATACGCAGTATTTT CASSSDADTQYF . TRBJ2-3 TRBV5-1 .
TGTGCCAGCAGGTCGGCTAACTATGGCTACACCTTC CASRSANYGYTF . TRBJ1-2 TRBV6-5 .
TGTGCCATCCACGGGGCGGTGTCCTACGAGCAGTACTTC CAIHGAVSYEQYF . TRBJ2-7 TRBV2 .
TGTGCCAGCAGCCTTCAAGCGGGGGCAGATACGCAGTATTTT CASSLQAGADTQYF TRBD2 TRBJ2-3 TRBV11-2 .
TGTGCCAGCAGTGGGGACAGGGGGTTTGCTGAAGCTTTCTTT CASSGDRGFAEAFF TRBD1 TRBJ1-1 TRBV2 .
TGTGCCACCAGCCCCAGGTCCTTGACTAATGAAAAACTGTTTTTT CATSPRSLTNEKLFF . TRBJ1-4 TRBV15 .
TGTGCCAGCAGTGTAGGGGGACTAGAAGCAGATACGCAGTATTTT CASSVGGLEADTQYF TRBD2 TRBJ2-3 TRBV2 many
TGTGCCAGCAGTGGCGGGAGGACTGAAGCTTTCTTT CASSGGRTEAFF . TRBJ1-1 TRBV2 .
TGTGCCAGCAGCTTCTCGCGGGAGCCAACCTACGAGCAGTACTTC CASSFSREPTYEQYF TRBD2 TRBJ2-7 TRBV5-4 .
TGTGCCAGTAGTCGGGGGCTAGCGGAGAGCTCCTACAATGAGCAGTTCTTC CASSRGLAESSYNEQFF . TRBJ2-1 TRBV19 .
TGTGCCTGGAGTGACCCCGGGGACCCCAAAAACATTCAGTACTTC CAWSDPGDPKNIQYF . TRBJ2-4 TRBV30 once
TGTGCCAGCAGTTTATTCGGGGTTAACTCCTACGAGCAGTACTTC CASSLFGVNSYEQYF . TRBJ2-7 TRBV28 .
TGCGCCAGCAGGGAAATAGGGACAGGGGATGGCTACACCTTC CASREIGTGDGYTF TRBD1 TRBJ1-2 TRBV4-1 .
TGCGCCAGCAGCGAAGCGGCCGCCAGTATCACCGGGGAGCTGTTTTTT CASSEAAASITGELFF . TRBJ2-2 TRBV5-1 .
TGTGCCAGCAGCTTTAGCGGGGGGGTAACCGGGGAGCTGTTTTTT CASSFSGGVTGELFF TRBD2 TRBJ2-2 TRBV7-2 .
TGTGCCAGCAGCTCAATGGACCACCAATACACCGGGGAGCTGTTTTTT CASSSMDHQYTGELFF . TRBJ2-2 TRBV11-3 once
TGTGCCAGCAGTTTGGTACAGGGGAAATCACCCCTCCACTTT CASSLVQGKSPLHF TRBD1 TRBJ1-6 TRBV28 .
TGCGCCAGCAGCTCGAGGGGGGATAATTCACCCCTCCACTTT CASSSRGDNSPLHF . TRBJ1-6 TRBV5-1 .
TGTGCCAGCAATCTCCAGGGGCTCAATGAGCAGTTCTTC CASNLQGLNEQFF . TRBJ2-1 TRBV2 .
TGTGCCAGCAGCTCCCAGGGGAATGTCGGGGAGCTGTTTTTT CASSSQGNVGELFF . TRBJ2-2 TRBV7-2 .
TGTGCCAGTAGAAAAACCCGGCTTAACTATGGCTACACCTTC CASRKTRLNYGYTF . TRBJ1-2 TRBV19 .
TGCGCCAGCAGCTTGGGGGGAGCTAATGAAAAACTGTTTTTT CASSLGGANEKLFF . TRBJ1-4 TRBV5-1 .
TGTGCCTGGACGTCTCGGAACACTGAAGCTTTCTTT CAWTSRNTEAFF . TRBJ1-1 TRBV30 few
TGTGCCACCCAATGGCGGAACGGGGAGCTGTTTTTT CATQWRNGELFF . TRBJ2-2 TRBV6-5 .
TGTGCCAGCAGTGGCGGCAGGTGGGGCTACACCTTC CASSGGRWGYTF . TRBJ1-2 TRBV25-1 .
TGTGCCAGCAGTAATTTGGATACCCAGTACTTC CASSNLDTQYF . TRBJ2-5 TRBV6-6 .
TGTGCCAGCAGTATTTCGGGGGGGTTATACAATGAGCAGTTCTTC CASSISGGLYNEQFF TRBD2 TRBJ2-1 TRBV7-2 .
TGTGCCAGCATAAATTATGGGGGAGGCTACGAGCAGTACTTC CASINYGGGYEQYF . TRBJ2-7 TRBV28 .
TGCGCCAGCAGCCAAGGGACAGGGGGGTCCTGGGAGCAGTACTTC CASSQGTGGSWEQYF TRBD1 TRBJ2-7 TRBV4-1 .
TGTGCCAGCAGTGTCGGACTAGCGGGAGGCACCTACGAGCAGTACTTC CASSVGLAGGTYEQYF TRBD2 TRBJ2-7 TRBV6-4 .
TGCGCCAGCAGCCAAGGGGACAGGTATAATTCACCCCTCCACTTT CASSQGDRYNSPLHF TRBD1 TRBJ1-6 TRBV4-1 many
TGTGCCAGCTCCTCAGGGGACAGCAATCAGCCCCAGCATTTT CASSSGDSNQPQHF . TRBJ1-5 TRBV18 once
TGTGCCAGCAGGGACGGGCCGGGGGAAGGAAACACCATATATTTT CASRDGPGEGNTIYF . TRBJ1-3 TRBV7-4 .